This T cell receptor beta chain was profiled in a study of T cells in Graves' hyperthyroidism and ophthalmopathy. Study outcomes and limitations: The model predicted ophthalmopathy a median around six months before onset. Ophthalmopathy and stable hyperthyroidism were separated by a 13 V-J model. The majority of expanded thyroid clonotypes above 0.001 also appeared in blood.

RNA transcripts were the template for amplifying TCR beta CDR3 regions. Initially, a first-round RT-PCR of the TCR CDR3 employed the HTBI primer set. TCRdb fed the multiplex PCR reads into MiXCR, producing one record per CDR3 protein. The table shows 700,000 or so distinct CDR3 sequences, with over 15% occurring only once. Hyperthyroidism was newly diagnosed in patients aged 18 to 65 (duration under 2 months). Details on this clonotype: Its antigen is undetermined.

The CDR3 consists of 20 residues. V was clipped by 0 bases and J by 2 bases; unmatched bases: 14. Germline CDR1 LGHNA, CDR2 YSLEER. The sample was blood. This receptor was taken from a man between 18 and 29 years old with Graves' hyperthyroidism. The chain links TRBV4-3 to TRBJ2-2, with TRBD2 matching over 8 bases. CDR3: CASSQDSEAGDRPNTGELFF. As DNA, the CDR3 is TGCGCCAGCAGCCAAGATTCGGAAGCGGGAGATAGGCCAAACACCGGGGAGCTGTTTTTT.